What follows is one T cell receptor (beta chain) and its context. The assay was immunoSEQ multiplex PCR, and TCRdb's table has in-frame clones only and misses some. This table holds 95,000 to 110,000 clones, over 90% found once. The entry originates in a study of T cell responses to AZD1222 COVID-19 vaccine. The J segment lost 4 bases and the V segment lost 5 bases, leaving 17 bases of the junction unmatched. The CDR3 has 18 amino acids. The germline V gene encodes CDR1 SEHNR and CDR2 FQNEAQ (reference sequence). The sequenced sample was peripheral blood, obtained on day 0 of AZD1222 vaccination. This clonotype originated in an adult in good health. The chain has TRBV7-9 and TRBJ1-2, with 9 bases that match TRBD1. DNA of the CDR3: TGTGCCAGCAGCAGGGGGAGCTTGGGACAGGGATCGGTCTATGGCTACACCTTC. Translated, it gives CASSRGSLGQGSVYGYTF.